Below, 19 T cell receptor beta chains from the same sample are listed, as sequenced in a study of vaccination and CD4 T cells after COVID-19. With the Oncomine TCR Beta short-read assay, DNA from cultured CD4+ T cells was sequenced. TCRdb reanalysed the PCR reads using MiXCR and keeps one entry per CDR3 protein. The sample has 10,000 to 15,000 distinct CDR3 sequences, 35% to 55% seen once. Their recognized antigens are unknown. Documented treatment: roughly 11-day PBMC culture with coronavirus spike peptide pools or control peptides (ViraFEST assay). Sequenced here: CD4+ T cells from blood, cultured in vitro, sampled before SARS-CoV-2 vaccination. All receptors derive from a human donor who had recovered from COVID-19.

V and J are TRBV12-3 or TRBV12-4 and TRBJ1-5; D gene unclear. With 7 bases removed from V and 4 bases from J, the gap between germline ends came to 11 bases. The CDR3 has 13 amino acids. The CDR3 DNA reads as TGTGCCAGCACCACGATACCAAATCAGCCCCAGCATTTT. Its translation is CASTTIPNQPQHF.

This clonotype came up once. The J gene is TRBJ1-1, the V gene TRBV5-1; TRBD1 agrees at 8 bases. The germline CDR1 and CDR2 sequences are SGHRS and YFSETQ. This CDR3 comprises 13 residues. The ends lost 7 bases at V and 3 bases at J; junction bases unmatched: 5. The chain's CDR3 is CASWDRLHTEAFF. The DNA of the CDR3 is TGCGCCAGCTGGGACAGGTTACACACTGAAGCTTTCTTT.

This clonotype was seen just once. The rearrangement links TRBV4-3 to TRBJ2-7; 8 positions agree with TRBD2. The germline gives CDR1 LGHNA, CDR2 YSLEER. V shed 3 bases, J shed 3 bases, and the junction held 7 bases outside the gene matches. This CDR3 has 15 amino acids. CDR3 bases: TGCGCCAGCAGCCACCGTCGGGAGGGGGGCTACGAGCAGTACTTC. Protein: CASSHRREGGYEQYF.

The genes are TRBV7-6 and TRBJ1-3, with a possible D match to TRBD1 (5 bases). Trimming removed 0 bases at V and 1 base at J, with 13 bases between. Germline CDR1 and CDR2: SGHVS and FNYEAQ. The CDR3 has 17 amino acids. The CDR3 DNA reads as TGTGCCAGCAGCTTAGCGGTAATGGGGGTGTCTGGAAACACCATATATTTT. Translating gives CASSLAVMGVSGNTIYF.

For this clonotype: One end of the junction does not line up with germline, which may come from a read error. This chain links TRBV6-1 with TRBJ2-7; D gene uncertain. CDR1 is MNHNS, CDR2 SASEGT, per germline. CDR3 length: 14 amino acids. The CDR3 loop reads CVSSKTLPSYEQYF. CDR3 DNA sequence: TGTGTCAGCAGTAAGACATTACCCTCCTACGAGCAGTACTTC.

This clonotype was observed a handful of times. The chain is built from TRBV6-5 and TRBJ1-2; no definite D call. CDR3 length equals 13 residues. The germline V and J ends were trimmed by 3 bases and 4 bases, with 9 bases remaining between them. In germline, CDR1 is MNHEY, CDR2 SVGAGI. CDR3 region: CASSYGSGYGYTF. The CDR3 coding sequence is TGTGCCAGCAGTTATGGCAGTGGCTATGGCTACACCTTC.

This clonotype was recorded a few times. V usage is TRBV10-3 and J usage is TRBJ1-2; possibly TRBD1 for D (5 bases). CDR1 ENHRY and CDR2 SYGVKD come from the germline V gene. Trimming pared 10 bases from V and 4 bases from J, leaving 19 bases between. This CDR3 spans 14 amino acids. The CDR3 reads CATSSGEGSYGYTF. The CDR3 bases are TGTGCCACCAGCTCCGGAGAGGGGTCCTATGGCTACACCTTC.

This chain links TRBV28 with TRBJ1-1, with 11 bases matching TRBD1. Trimming cost V 6 bases and J 5 bases; bases outside gene matches: 8. This CDR3 contains 15 residues. The germline V gene has CDR1 MDHEN and CDR2 SYDVKM. The CDR3 nucleotides are TGTGCCAGCAGACTAGAGGGACAGGGGGTGACTGAAGCTTTCTTT. This translates into CASRLEGQGVTEAFF.

The chain uses TRBV20-1 and TRBJ1-5; 7 positions agree with TRBD1. The CDR3 contains 13 residues. Germline V CDR1 and CDR2: DFQATT, SNEGSKA (reference sequence). V lost 7 bases and J lost 6; bases outside the gene matches: 9. In DNA, the CDR3 is TGCAGTGTAAGACACAGGGGAAGTCAGCCCCAGCATTTT. This sequence encodes CSVRHRGSQPQHF.

The chain carries TRBV19 and TRBJ2-7, with 10 positions matching TRBD2. This CDR3 has 14 amino acids. Germline CDR1 and CDR2: LNHDA and SQIVND (reference sequence). The V segment lost 4 bases and the J segment 4 bases; nucleotides outside the gene matches: 4. The chain's CDR3 is CASSTPGLAYEQYF. CDR3 sequence (DNA): TGTGCCAGTAGTACCCCGGGACTAGCGTACGAGCAGTACTTC.

The chain carries TRBV6-1 and TRBJ2-7; 8 positions match TRBD1. J gave up 1 base and V 6 bases, and 5 bases lay outside the gene matches. This CDR3 comprises 14 residues. The germline V gene encodes CDR1 MNHNS and CDR2 SASEGT. DNA of the CDR3: TGTGCCAGCAGGATGGACAGGGTTTCCTACGAGCAGTACTTC. It encodes CASRMDRVSYEQYF.

In its sample, this clonotype ranks as medium-sized. The CDR3 is CASRPGPNSPLHF. Here the CDR3 DNA reads TGTGCCAGCAGGCCGGGGCCTAATTCACCCCTCCACTTT. The chain employs TRBV6-1 and TRBJ1-6; a possible D gene is TRBD1 (5 bases). V was cut by 6 bases and J by 6 bases, with 9 bases left in between. Germline V gives CDR1 MNHNS, CDR2 SASEGT. This CDR3 spans 13 amino acids.

This clonotype was seen a handful of times. V gene TRBV19 combines with J gene TRBJ1-1, with TRBD1 matching 10 bases. The V gene end was trimmed by 7 bases and the J gene end by 2 bases; junction bases not matched to a gene: 4. CDR3 length: 14 residues. Germline V gene data show CDR1 as LNHDA and CDR2 as SQIVND (reference sequence). CDR3 loop: CASKTGGGNTEAFF. The DNA for the CDR3 is TGTGCCAGTAAGACAGGGGGCGGTAACACTGAAGCTTTCTTT.

This clonotype was observed a handful of times. The V call is TRBV15, the J call TRBJ2-3, with D perhaps being TRBD1 or TRBD2 (5 bases each). The CDR3 is 13 residues long. Germline assignment: CDR1 LNHNV and CDR2 YYDKDF (reference sequence). V dropped 0 bases and J dropped 9 bases, with 10 bases sitting between them. CDR3 amino acids: CATSRDLGETQYF. In nucleotides, the CDR3 is TGTGCCACCAGCAGAGATCTAGGGGAGACGCAGTATTTT.

This clonotype has only a few counts. The gene calls are TRBV7-9 and TRBJ2-7, with D perhaps TRBD1 (6 bases). The CDR3 extends over 16 amino acids. The ends were cut back, 2 bases at V and 3 bases at J, with 17 bases in the middle. The germline CDR1 and CDR2 sequences are SEHNR and FQNEAQ (reference sequence). As DNA, the CDR3 is TGTGCCAGCAGCTTAAAATCAACCGGGGACATCTACGAGCAGTACTTC. Translation gives CASSLKSTGDIYEQYF.

This clonotype was observed a handful of times. V gene TRBV20-1 combines with J gene TRBJ1-5; D might be TRBD1 (6 bases). The CDR3 loop spans 12 amino acids. Germline V gene lookup returns CDR1 DFQATT and CDR2 SNEGSKA (reference sequence). Between the trimmed V and J ends, which lost 7 bases and 1 base, there was a span of 8 bases. CDR3 sequence (DNA): TGCAGTGTCAGGGGCAGCAATCAGCCCCAGCATTTT. Protein product: CSVRGSNQPQHF.

This clonotype was found a few times. This sequence joins TRBV7-8 and TRBJ1-2, with D uncertain. Per the germline V gene, CDR1 is SGHVS and CDR2 is FQNEAQ. The CDR3 loop spans 16 amino acids. The ends were cut back, 3 bases at V and 4 bases at J, with 18 bases in the middle. The CDR3 region is CASSFRVPRLGYGYTF. CDR3 DNA: TGTGCCAGCAGCTTTCGAGTGCCTAGGTTAGGCTATGGCTACACCTTC.

The CDR3 bases are TGCAGTGCTAGGGGACTAGCGGGAGGATTCGAGCAGTACTTC. Protein product: CSARGLAGGFEQYF. This chain connects TRBV20-1 to TRBJ2-7, with 15 bases that match TRBD2. The CDR3 length is 14 residues. Germline lookup yields CDR1 DFQATT and CDR2 SNEGSKA (reference sequence). After removal of 3 bases from V and 6 bases from J, the junction contained 3 bases not matched to a gene.

The chain links TRBV11-3 to TRBJ2-5; D not certain. From germline, CDR1 is SGHNT and CDR2 YENEEA. This CDR3 contains 12 residues. V was trimmed by 6 bases and J by 5 bases, leaving 10 bases between them. CDR3: CASSLILETQYF. As DNA, the CDR3 is TGTGCCAGCAGTTTGATCCTGGAGACCCAGTACTTC.